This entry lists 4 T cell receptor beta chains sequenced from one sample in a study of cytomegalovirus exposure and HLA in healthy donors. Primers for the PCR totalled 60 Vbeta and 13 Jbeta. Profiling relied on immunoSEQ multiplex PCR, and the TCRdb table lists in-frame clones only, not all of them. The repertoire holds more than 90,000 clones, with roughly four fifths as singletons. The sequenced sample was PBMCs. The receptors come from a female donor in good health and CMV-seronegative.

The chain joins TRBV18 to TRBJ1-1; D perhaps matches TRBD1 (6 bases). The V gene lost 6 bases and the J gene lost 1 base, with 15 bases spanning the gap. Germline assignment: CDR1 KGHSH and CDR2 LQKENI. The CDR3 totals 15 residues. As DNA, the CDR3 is TGTGCCAGCTCTGTTCAGGGGCCCACGAACACTGAAGCTTTCTTT. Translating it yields CASSVQGPTNTEAFF. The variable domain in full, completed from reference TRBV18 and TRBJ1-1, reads NAGVMQNPRHLVRRRGQEARLRCSPMKGHSHVYWYRQLPEEGLKFMVYLQKENIIDESGMPKERFSAEFPKEGPSILRIQQVVRGDSAAYFCASSVQGPTNTEAFFGQGTRLTVV.

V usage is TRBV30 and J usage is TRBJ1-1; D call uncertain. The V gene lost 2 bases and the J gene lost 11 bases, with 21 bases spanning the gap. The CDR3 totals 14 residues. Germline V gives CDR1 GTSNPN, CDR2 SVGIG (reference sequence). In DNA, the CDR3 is TGTGCCTGGAGTCGACCGTACCTCACGACACAGGCTTTCTTT. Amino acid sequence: CAWSRPYLTTQAFF.

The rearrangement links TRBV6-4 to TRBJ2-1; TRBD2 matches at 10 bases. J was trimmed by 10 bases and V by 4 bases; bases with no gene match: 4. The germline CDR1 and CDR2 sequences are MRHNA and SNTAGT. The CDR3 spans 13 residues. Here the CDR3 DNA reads TGTGCCAGCAGTGCCCTTAGCGGGGGGGAGCAGTTCTTC. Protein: CASSALSGGEQFF.

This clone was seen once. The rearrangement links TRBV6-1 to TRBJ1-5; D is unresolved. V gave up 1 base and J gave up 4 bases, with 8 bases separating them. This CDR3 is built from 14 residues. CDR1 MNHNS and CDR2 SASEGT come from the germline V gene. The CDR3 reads CASSEGSGNQPQHF. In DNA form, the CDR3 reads TGTGCCAGCAGTGAAGGGAGTGGTAATCAGCCCCAGCATTTT.